This T cell receptor beta chain was identified during a study of blood T cell repertoires in COVID-19. CDR3 length: 12 residues. Germline V lookup: CDR1 LNHDA, CDR2 SQIVND (reference sequence). V gave up 6 bases and J gave up 4 bases, with 7 bases separating them. Methods used by the authors: Amplification with reference gene primers provided the estimates of nucleated cell counts. Profiled with immunoSEQ multiplex PCR; TCRdb holds only in-frame clones, not every one. D and trimming come from the DNA, and the V and J calls and clone size come from that table. The sample comprises around 150,000 clones, approximately 80% of which are singletons, and 7% rests with the top ten. Seattle's enrolled individuals joined amid active infection and were then monitored longitudinally.

The sample comprised peripheral blood. This clonotype originated in a woman in her 40s with COVID-19, enrolled during active disease. This chain joins TRBV19 and TRBJ1-5; tentative D call: TRBD1 (5 bases). In DNA form, the CDR3 reads TGTGCCAGTAGGGACACGAATCAGCCCCAGCATTTT. Amino acid sequence: CASRDTNQPQHF. The variable domain in full, with the rest retrieved from reference TRBV19 and TRBJ1-5, is DGGITQSPKYLFRKEGQNVTLSCEQNLNHDAMYWYRQDPGQGLRLIYYSQIVNDFQKGDIAEGYSVSREKKESFPLTVTSAQKNPTAFYLCASRDTNQPQHFGDGTRLSIL.